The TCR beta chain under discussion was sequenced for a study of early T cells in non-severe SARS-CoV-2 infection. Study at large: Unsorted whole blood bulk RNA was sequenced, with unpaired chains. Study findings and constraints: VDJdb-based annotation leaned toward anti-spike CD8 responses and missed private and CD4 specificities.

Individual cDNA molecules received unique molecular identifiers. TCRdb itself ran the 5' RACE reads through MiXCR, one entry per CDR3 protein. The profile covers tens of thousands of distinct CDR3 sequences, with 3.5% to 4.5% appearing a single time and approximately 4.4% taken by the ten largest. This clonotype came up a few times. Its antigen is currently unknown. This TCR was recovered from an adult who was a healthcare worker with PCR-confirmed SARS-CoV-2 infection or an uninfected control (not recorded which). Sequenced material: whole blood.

The CDR3 sequence is CASSPPAGFHSYNEQFF. The CDR3 nucleotides read TGTGCCAGCAGCCCCCCCGCCGGGTTCCACTCCTACAATGAGCAGTTCTTC. This chain uses TRBV7-2 with TRBJ2-1; D remains ambiguous. Germline assignment: CDR1 SGHTA and CDR2 FQGNSA. This CDR3 is 17 amino acids long. V lost 5 bases and J 0 bases, leaving 17 bases between the germline ends.